This TCR beta chain originates from a study of shared clonotypes between healthy human individuals. CDR1 is GTSNPN, CDR2 SVGIG, per germline (reference sequence). This CDR3 is built from 13 residues. Trimming pared 3 bases from V and 3 bases from J, leaving 8 bases between. Some clones are missing from TCRdb's copy, which holds only in-frame ones; the method was immunoSEQ multiplex PCR. The sample includes 2 million to 3 million clones, around 94% of them seen just once. The chain uses TRBV30 and TRBJ1-4; D is perhaps TRBD1 (5 bases). This clonotype was obtained from a man aged 18 to 29 in good health. Sequenced: naive CD4+ T cells sorted from blood. Subset in this sample: CD45RA+ positively selected. The CDR3: CAWSWGPNEKLFF. The CDR3 coding sequence is TGTGCCTGGAGCTGGGGACCTAATGAAAAACTGTTTTTT.